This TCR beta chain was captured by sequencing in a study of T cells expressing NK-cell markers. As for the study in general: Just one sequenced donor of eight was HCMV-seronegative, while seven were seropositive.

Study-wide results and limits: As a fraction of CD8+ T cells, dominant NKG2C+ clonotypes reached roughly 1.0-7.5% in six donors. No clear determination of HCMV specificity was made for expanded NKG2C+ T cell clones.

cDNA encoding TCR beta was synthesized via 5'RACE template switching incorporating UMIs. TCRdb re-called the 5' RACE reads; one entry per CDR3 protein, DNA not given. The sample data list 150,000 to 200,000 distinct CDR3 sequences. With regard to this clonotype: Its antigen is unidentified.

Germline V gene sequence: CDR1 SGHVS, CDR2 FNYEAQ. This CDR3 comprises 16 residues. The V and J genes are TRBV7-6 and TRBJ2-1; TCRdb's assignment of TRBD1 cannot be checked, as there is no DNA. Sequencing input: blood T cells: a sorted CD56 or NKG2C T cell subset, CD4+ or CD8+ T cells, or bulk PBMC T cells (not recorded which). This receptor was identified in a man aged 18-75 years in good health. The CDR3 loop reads CASSPTPGPAYNEQFF. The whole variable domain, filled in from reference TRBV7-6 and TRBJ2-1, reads GAGVSQSPRYKVTKRGQDVALRCDPISGHVSLYWYRQALGQGPEFLTYFNYEAQQDKSGLPNDRFSAERPEGSISTLTIQRTEQRDSAMYRCASSPTPGPAYNEQFFGPGTRLTVL.